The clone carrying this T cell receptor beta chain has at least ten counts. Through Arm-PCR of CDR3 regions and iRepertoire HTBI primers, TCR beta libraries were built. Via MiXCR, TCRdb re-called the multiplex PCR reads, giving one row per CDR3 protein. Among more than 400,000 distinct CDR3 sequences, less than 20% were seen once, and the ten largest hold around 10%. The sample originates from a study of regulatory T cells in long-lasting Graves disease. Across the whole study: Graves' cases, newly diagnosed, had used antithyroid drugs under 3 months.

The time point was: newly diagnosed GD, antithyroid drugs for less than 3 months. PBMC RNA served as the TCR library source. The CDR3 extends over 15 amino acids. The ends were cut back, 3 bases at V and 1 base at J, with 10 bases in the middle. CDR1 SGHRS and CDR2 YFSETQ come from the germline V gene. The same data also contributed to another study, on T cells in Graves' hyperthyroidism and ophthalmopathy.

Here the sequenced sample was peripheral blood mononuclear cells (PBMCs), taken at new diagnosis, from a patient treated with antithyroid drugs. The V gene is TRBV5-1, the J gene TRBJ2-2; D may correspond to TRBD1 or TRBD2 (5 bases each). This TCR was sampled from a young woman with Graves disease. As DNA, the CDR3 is TGCGCCAGCAGCTCCGTGGGGGTGAACACCGGGGAGCTGTTTTTT. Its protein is CASSSVGVNTGELFF.